This T cell receptor beta chain emerged from a study of T cell repertoires in cytomegalovirus infection. Background on the study: Through public TCR beta signatures, both CMV infection and matching HLA type were indicated.

The table lists this clonotype with many counts. Its antigen remains unknown. Study conclusions and caveats: HLA-C-restricted TCR beta clonotypes specific for CMV led the ex vivo response. The cumulative frequency of public TCR beta families identified carriers of CMV plus the relevant HLA.

Germline-derived CDR1 and CDR2 are SGHRS and YFSETQ. V was clipped by 4 bases and J by 2 bases; unmatched bases: 8. The CDR3 totals 15 residues. Via MiXCR, TCRdb re-called the reads, giving one row per CDR3 protein. The sample includes some 220,000 distinct CDR3 sequences, roughly an eighth of them seen just once. Sequencing used PBMCs. The TCR sequence derives from a human donor in good health (CMV status not recorded). Some clones in this sample may be carry-over from other donors' samples. The V and J genes are TRBV5-1 and TRBJ2-5; TRBD1 matches 7 bases. CDR3 protein: CASSLGTEYQETQYF. As DNA, the CDR3 is TGCGCCAGCAGCCTTGGGACAGAATATCAAGAGACCCAGTACTTC. The complete variable domain, with remaining parts taken from reference TRBV5-1 and TRBJ2-5, reads KAGVTQTPRYLIKTRGQQVTLSCSPISGHRSVSWYQQTPGQGLQFLFEYFSETQRNKGNFPGRFSGRQFSNSRSEMNVSTLELGDSALYLCASSLGTEYQETQYFGPGTRLLVL.